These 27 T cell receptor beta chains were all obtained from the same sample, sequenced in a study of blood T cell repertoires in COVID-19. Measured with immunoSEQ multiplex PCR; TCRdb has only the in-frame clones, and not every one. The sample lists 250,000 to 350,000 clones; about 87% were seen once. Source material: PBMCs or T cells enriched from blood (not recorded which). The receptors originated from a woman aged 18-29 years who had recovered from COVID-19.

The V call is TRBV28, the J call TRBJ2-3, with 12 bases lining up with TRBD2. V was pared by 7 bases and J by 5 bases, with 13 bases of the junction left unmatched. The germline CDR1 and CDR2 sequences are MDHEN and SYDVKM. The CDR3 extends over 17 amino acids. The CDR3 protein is CASMETSGSVVGDTQYF. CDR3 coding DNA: TGTGCCAGCATGGAGACTAGCGGGAGCGTAGTAGGAGATACGCAGTATTTT.

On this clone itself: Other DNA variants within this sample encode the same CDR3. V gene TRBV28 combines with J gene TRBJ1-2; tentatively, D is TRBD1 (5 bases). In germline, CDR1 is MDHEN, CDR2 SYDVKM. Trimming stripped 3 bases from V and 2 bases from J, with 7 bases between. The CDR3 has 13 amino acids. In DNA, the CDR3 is TGTGCCAGCAGTTTTCGGGGGAACTATGGCTACACCTTC. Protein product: CASSFRGNYGYTF.

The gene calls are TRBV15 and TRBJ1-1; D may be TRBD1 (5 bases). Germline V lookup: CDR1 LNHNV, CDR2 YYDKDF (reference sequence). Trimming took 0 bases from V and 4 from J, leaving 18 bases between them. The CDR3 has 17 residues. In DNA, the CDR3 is TGTGCCACCAGCAGAGATTTCGGCAGGGTGGCGATCACTGAAGCTTTCTTT. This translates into CATSRDFGRVAITEAFF.

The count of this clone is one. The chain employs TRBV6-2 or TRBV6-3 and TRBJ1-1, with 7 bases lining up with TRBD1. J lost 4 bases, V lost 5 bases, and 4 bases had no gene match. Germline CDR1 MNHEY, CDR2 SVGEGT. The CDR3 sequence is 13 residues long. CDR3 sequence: CASSKGQITEAFF. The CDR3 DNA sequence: TGTGCCAGCAGTAAGGGACAGATCACTGAAGCTTTCTTT.

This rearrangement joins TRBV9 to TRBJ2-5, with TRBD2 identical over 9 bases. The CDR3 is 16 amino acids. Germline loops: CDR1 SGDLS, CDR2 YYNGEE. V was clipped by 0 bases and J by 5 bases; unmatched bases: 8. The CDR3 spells CASSVGPERGAETQYF. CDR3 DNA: TGTGCCAGCAGCGTAGGCCCGGAGCGGGGGGCTGAGACCCAGTACTTC.

CDR3 sequence: CASSSQNGNTIYF. Here the CDR3 DNA reads TGTGCCAGCAGTTCCCAGAATGGAAACACCATATATTTT. The V call is TRBV6-2 or TRBV6-3, the J call TRBJ1-3; D gene uncertain. V shed 4 bases and J shed 3 bases, with 7 bases lying between them. Germline CDR1 and CDR2: MNHEY and SVGEGT. CDR3 length equals 13 residues.

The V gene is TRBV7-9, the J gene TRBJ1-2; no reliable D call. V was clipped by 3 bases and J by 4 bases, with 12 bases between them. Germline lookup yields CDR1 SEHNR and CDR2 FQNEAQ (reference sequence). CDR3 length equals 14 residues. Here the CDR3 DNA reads TGTGCCAGCAGCTTGAGTCAGGAAACCTATGGCTACACCTTC. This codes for CASSLSQETYGYTF.

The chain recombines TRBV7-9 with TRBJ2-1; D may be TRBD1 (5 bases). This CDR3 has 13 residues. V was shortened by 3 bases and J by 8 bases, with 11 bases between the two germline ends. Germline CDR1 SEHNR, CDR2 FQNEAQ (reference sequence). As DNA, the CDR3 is TGTGCCAGCAGCTTTCCGGACATACATGAGCAGTTCTTC. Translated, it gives CASSFPDIHEQFF.

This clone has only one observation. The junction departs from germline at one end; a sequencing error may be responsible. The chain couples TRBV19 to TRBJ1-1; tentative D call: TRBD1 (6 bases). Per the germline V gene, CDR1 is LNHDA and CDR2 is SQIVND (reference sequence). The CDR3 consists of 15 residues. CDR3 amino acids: CASTISQGMNTEAFF. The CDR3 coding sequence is TGTGCCAGTACTATAAGTCAGGGGATGAACACTGAAGCTTTCTTT.

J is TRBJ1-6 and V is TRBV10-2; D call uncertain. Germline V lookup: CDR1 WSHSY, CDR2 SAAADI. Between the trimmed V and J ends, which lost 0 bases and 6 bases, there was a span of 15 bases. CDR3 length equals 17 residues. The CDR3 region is CASSESIRVLLNSPLHF. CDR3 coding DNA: TGCGCCAGCAGTGAGTCAATTAGAGTTCTCCTTAATTCACCCCTCCACTTT.

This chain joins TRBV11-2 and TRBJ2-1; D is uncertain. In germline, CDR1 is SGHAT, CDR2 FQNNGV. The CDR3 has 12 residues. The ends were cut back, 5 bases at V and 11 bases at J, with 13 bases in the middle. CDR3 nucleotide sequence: TGTGCCAGCAGCCCAGGATACCAGAAGCAGTTCTTC. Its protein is CASSPGYQKQFF.

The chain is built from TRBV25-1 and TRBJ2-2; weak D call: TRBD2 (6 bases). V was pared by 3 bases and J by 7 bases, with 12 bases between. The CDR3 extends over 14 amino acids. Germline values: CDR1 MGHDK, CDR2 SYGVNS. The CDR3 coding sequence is TGTGCCAGCAGTGAGCGGGGAGGCGACGGGGAGCTGTTTTTT. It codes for CASSERGGDGELFF.

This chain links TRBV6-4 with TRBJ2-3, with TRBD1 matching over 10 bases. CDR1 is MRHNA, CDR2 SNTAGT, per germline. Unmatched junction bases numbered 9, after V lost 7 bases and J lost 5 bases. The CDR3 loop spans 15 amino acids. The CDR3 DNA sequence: TGTGCCAGCAAGCCCGGGACAGGGGAGAGAGATACGCAGTATTTT. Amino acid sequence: CASKPGTGERDTQYF.

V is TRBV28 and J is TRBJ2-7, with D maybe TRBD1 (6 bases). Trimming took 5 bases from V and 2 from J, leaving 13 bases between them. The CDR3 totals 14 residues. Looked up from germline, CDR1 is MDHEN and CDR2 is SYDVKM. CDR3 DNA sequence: TGTGCCAGCAGTGTGACGGGACACCCCTACGAGCAGTACTTC. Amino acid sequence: CASSVTGHPYEQYF. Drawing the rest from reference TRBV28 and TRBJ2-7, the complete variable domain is DVKVTQSSRYLVKRTGEKVFLECVQDMDHENMFWYRQDPGLGLRLIYFSYDVKMKEKGDIPEGYSVSREKKERFSLILESASTNQTSMYLCASSVTGHPYEQYFGPGTRLTVT.

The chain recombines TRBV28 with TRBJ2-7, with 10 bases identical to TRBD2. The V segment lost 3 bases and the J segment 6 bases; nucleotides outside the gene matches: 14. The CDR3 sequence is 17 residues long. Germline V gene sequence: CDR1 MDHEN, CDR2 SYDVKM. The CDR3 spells CASSFFPGTSGELEQYF. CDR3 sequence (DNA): TGTGCCAGCAGTTTTTTCCCTGGTACTAGCGGGGAACTCGAGCAGTACTTC.

The CDR3 protein is CASRKPGGRTDTQYF. CDR3 in DNA: TGTGCCAGCAGAAAGCCCGGGGGGCGCACAGATACGCAGTATTTT. The chain combines TRBV28 with TRBJ2-3, with D perhaps matching TRBD2 (7 bases). Germline lookup yields CDR1 MDHEN and CDR2 SYDVKM. CDR3 size: 15 residues. V was trimmed by 6 bases and J by 1 base, leaving 14 bases between them.

The CDR3 spells CASSEHSDSGNTIYF. The CDR3 coding sequence is TGTGCCAGCAGTGAACACAGTGACTCTGGAAACACCATATATTTT. V is TRBV25-1 and J is TRBJ1-3; D gene uncertain. Germline values: CDR1 MGHDK, CDR2 SYGVNS. CDR3 size: 15 residues. Trimming removed 2 bases from V and 0 bases from J, with 8 bases in between.

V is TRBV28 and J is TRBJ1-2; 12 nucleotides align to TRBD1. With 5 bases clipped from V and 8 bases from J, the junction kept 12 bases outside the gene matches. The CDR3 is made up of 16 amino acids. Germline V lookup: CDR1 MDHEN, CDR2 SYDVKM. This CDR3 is CASSGAGTGGAKGYTF. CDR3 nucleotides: TGTGCCAGCAGTGGCGCCGGGACAGGGGGCGCGAAAGGCTACACCTTC.

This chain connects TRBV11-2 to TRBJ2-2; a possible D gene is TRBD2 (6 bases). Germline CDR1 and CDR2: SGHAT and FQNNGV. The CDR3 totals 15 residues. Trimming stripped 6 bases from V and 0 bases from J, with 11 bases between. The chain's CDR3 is CASRPRTTNTGELFF. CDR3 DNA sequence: TGTGCCAGCAGACCCAGGACTACGAACACCGGGGAGCTGTTTTTT.

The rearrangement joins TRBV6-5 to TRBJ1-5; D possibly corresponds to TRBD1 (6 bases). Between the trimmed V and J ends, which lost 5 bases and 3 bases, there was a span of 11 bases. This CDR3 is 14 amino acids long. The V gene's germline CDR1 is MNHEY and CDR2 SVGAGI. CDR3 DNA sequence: TGTGCCAGCAGTCCCGGACAGAACAATCAGCCCCAGCATTTT. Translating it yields CASSPGQNNQPQHF.

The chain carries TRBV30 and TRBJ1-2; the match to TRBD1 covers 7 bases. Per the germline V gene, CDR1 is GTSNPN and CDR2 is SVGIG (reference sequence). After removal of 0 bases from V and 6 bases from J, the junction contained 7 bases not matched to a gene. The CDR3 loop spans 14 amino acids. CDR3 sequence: CAWSVDRVFDGYTF. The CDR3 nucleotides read TGTGCCTGGAGTGTTGACAGGGTGTTCGATGGCTACACCTTC.

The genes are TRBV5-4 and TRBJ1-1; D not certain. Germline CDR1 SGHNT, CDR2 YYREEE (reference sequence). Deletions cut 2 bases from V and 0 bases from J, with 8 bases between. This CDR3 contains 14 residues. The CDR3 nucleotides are TGTGCCAGCAGCTTACAGCCCATGAACACTGAAGCTTTCTTT. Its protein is CASSLQPMNTEAFF.

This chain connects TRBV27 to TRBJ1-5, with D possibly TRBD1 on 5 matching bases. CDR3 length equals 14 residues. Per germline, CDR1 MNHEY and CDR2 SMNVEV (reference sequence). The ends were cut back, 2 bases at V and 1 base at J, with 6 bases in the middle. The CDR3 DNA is TGTGCCAGCAGTTTAGACAGAAGCAATCAGCCCCAGCATTTT. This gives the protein CASSLDRSNQPQHF.

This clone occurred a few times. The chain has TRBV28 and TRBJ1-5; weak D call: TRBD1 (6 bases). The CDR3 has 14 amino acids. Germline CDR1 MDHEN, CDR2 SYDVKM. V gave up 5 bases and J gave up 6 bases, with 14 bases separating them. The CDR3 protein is CASSPDSGVQPQHF. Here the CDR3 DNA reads TGTGCCAGCAGTCCGGACAGCGGAGTTCAGCCCCAGCATTTT. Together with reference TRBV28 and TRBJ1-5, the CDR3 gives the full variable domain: DVKVTQSSRYLVKRTGEKVFLECVQDMDHENMFWYRQDPGLGLRLIYFSYDVKMKEKGDIPEGYSVSREKKERFSLILESASTNQTSMYLCASSPDSGVQPQHFGDGTRLSIL.

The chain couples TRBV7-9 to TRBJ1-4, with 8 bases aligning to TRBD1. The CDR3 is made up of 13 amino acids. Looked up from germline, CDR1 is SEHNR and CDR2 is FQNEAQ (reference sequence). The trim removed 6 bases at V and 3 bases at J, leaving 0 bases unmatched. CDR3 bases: TGTGCCAGCAGGACAGGGGCTAATGAAAAACTGTTTTTT. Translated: CASRTGANEKLFF. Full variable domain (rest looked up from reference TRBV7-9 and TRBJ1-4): DTGVSQNPRHKITKRGQNVTFRCDPISEHNRLYWYRQTLGQGPEFLTYFQNEAQLEKSRLLSDRFSAERPKGSFSTLEIQRTEQGDSAMYLCASRTGANEKLFFGSGTQLSVL.

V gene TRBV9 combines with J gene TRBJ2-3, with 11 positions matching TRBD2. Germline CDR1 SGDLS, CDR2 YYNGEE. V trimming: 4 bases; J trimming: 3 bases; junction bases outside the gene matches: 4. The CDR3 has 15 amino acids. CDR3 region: CASSPSSGRTDTQYF. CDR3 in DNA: TGTGCCAGCAGCCCGTCTAGCGGGAGGACAGATACGCAGTATTTT. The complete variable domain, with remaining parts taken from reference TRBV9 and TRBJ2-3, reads DSGVTQTPKHLITATGQRVTLRCSPRSGDLSVYWYQQSLDQGLQFLIQYYNGEERAKGNILERFSAQQFPDLHSELNLSSLELGDSALYFCASSPSSGRTDTQYFGPGTRLTVL.

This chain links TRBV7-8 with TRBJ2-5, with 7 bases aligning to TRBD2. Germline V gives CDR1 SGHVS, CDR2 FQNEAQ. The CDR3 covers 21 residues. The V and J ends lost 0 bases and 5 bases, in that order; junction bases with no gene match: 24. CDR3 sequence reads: CASSLARIPGRGDYGRETQYF. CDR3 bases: TGTGCCAGCAGCTTAGCACGGATACCTGGACGGGGGGACTATGGGAGGGAGACCCAGTACTTC.